This T cell receptor (beta chain) was captured by sequencing in a study of blood T cell repertoires in COVID-19. The method was immunoSEQ multiplex PCR; TCRdb's version includes in-frame clones alone and lacks a portion of them. The repertoire holds under 65,000 clones, with 90% to 95% as singletons. The J segment lost 0 bases and the V segment lost 5 bases, leaving 8 bases of the junction unmatched. CDR1 and CDR2 from the germline V gene are KGHDR and SFDVKD. CDR3 length: 17 amino acids. The count of this clone is one. V is TRBV24-1 and J is TRBJ2-1; 8 positions agree with TRBD2. The receptor comes from a human donor in a cohort sampled during active COVID-19. The sequenced material came from peripheral blood. CDR3 nucleotide sequence: TGTGCCACCAGTGTAACGGGAGGGTACAGCTCCTACAATGAGCAGTTCTTC. Protein product: CATSVTGGYSSYNEQFF.